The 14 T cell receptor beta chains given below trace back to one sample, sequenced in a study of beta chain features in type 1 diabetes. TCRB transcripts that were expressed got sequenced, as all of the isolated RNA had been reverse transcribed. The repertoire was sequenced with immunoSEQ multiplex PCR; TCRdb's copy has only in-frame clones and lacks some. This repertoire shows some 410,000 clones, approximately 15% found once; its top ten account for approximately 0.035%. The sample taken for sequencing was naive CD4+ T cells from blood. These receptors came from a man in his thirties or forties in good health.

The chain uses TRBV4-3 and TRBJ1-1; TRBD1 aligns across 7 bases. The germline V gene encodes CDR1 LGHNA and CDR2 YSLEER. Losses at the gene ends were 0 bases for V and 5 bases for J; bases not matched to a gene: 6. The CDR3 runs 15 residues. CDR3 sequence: CASSQESRGGTEAFF. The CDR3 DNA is TGCGCCAGCAGCCAAGAGTCCAGGGGGGGAACTGAAGCTTTCTTT.

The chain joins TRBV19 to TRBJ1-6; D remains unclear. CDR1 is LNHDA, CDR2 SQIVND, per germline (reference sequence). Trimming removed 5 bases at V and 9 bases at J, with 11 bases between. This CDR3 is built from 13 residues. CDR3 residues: CASSFIGSSPLHF. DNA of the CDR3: TGTGCCAGTAGTTTTATCGGTAGTTCACCCCTCCACTTT.

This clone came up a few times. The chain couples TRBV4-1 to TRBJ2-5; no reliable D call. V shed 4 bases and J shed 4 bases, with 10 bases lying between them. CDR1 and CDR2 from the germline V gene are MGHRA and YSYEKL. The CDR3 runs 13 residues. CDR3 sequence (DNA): TGCGCCAGCAGCCTCTGGCTGAGAGAGACCCAGTACTTC. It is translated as CASSLWLRETQYF.

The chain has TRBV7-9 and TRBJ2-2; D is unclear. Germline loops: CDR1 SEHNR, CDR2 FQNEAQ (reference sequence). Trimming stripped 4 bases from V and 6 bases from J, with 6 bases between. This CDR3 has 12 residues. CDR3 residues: CASSSAAGELFF. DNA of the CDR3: TGTGCCAGCAGCTCGGCGGCCGGGGAGCTGTTTTTT.

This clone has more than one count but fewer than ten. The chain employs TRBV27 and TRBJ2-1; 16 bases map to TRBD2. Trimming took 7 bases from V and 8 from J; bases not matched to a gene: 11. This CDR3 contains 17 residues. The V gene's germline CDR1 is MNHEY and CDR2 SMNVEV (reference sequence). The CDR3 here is CASTVLGLAGGRDEQFF. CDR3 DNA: TGTGCCAGCACCGTCCTGGGACTAGCGGGAGGGAGGGATGAGCAGTTCTTC.

The CDR3 protein is CASSSTPLARPYNEQFF. The DNA for the CDR3 is TGTGCCAGCAGCTCGACCCCTTTAGCGCGGCCCTACAATGAGCAGTTCTTC. V is TRBV7-8 and J is TRBJ2-1, with D possibly matching TRBD2 (5 bases). The CDR3 spans 17 residues. V was pared by 4 bases and J by 2 bases, with 18 bases between. CDR1 is SGHVS, CDR2 FQNEAQ, per germline.

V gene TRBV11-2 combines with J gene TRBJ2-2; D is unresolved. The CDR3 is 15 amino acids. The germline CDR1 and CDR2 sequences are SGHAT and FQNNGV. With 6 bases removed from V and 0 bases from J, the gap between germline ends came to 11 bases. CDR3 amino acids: CASSPIRTNTGELFF. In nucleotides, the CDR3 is TGTGCCAGCAGTCCCATCCGTACGAACACCGGGGAGCTGTTTTTT.

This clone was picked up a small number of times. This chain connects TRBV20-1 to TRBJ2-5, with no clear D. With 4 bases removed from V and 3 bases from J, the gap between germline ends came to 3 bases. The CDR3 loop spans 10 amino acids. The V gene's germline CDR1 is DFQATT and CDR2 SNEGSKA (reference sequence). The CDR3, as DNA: TGCAGTGCTAATGAAGAGACCCAGTACTTC. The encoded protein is CSANEETQYF.

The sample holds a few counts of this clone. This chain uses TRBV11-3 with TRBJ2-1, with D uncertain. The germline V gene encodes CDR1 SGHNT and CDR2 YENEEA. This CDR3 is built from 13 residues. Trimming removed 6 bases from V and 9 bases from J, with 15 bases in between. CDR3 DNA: TGTGCCAGCAGTCATCCTTCCGCCGGTGAGCAGTTCTTC. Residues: CASSHPSAGEQFF.

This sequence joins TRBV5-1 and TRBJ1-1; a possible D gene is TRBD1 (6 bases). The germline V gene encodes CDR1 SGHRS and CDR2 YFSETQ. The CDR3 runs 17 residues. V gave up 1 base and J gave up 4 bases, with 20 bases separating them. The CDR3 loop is CASSLWGAPAPGTEAFF. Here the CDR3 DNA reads TGCGCCAGCAGCTTGTGGGGGGCTCCCGCTCCGGGCACTGAAGCTTTCTTT.

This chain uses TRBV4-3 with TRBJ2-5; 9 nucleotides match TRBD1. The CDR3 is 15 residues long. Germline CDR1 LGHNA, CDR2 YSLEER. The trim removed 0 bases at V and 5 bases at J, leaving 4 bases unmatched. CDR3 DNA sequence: TGCGCCAGCAGCCAAGAGACAGGGGGTTTGGAGACCCAGTACTTC. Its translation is CASSQETGGLETQYF.

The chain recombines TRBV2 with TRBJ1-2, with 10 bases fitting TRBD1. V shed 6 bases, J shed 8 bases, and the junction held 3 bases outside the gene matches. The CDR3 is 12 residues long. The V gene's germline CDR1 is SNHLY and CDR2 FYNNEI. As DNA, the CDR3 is TGTGCCAGCAGGGACAGGGGGAGAGGCTACACCTTC. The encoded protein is CASRDRGRGYTF.

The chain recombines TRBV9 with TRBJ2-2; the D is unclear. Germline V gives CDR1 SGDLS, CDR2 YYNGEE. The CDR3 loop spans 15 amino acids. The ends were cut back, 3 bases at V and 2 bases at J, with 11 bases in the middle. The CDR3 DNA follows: TGTGCCAGCAGCGCCCCCCCCGGTAACACCGGGGAGCTGTTTTTT. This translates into CASSAPPGNTGELFF.

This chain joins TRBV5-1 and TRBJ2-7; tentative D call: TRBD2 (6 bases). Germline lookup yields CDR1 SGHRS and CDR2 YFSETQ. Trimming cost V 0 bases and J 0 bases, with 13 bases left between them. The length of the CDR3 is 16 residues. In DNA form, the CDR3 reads TGCGCCAGCAGCTTGGCTCGGGGGACCGCCTCCTACGAGCAGTACTTC. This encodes CASSLARGTASYEQYF.